These 15 T cell receptor beta chains were all obtained from the same sample, sequenced in a study of lymphopenia after photon versus proton radiotherapy. Profiled with immunoSEQ multiplex PCR; TCRdb holds only in-frame clones, not every one. The top ten clones hold roughly 25% of a sample with 35,000 to 45,000 clones, about 85% of them seen once. The material sequenced was peripheral blood, taken from a patient treated with proton-based radiotherapy. Source of these receptors: a woman in her sixties or seventies with pancreatic cancer.

The chain couples TRBV5-4 to TRBJ2-1; tentative D call: TRBD2 (6 bases). The germline gives CDR1 SGHNT, CDR2 YYREEE (reference sequence). Deletions cut 3 bases from V and 3 bases from J, with 13 bases between. This CDR3 region has 15 residues. The CDR3 DNA sequence: TGTGCCAGCAGCTCCTTTAGCGGCATCTACAATGAGCAGTTCTTC. Encoded protein: CASSSFSGIYNEQFF.

The rearrangement uses TRBV28 and TRBJ2-7; D tentatively reads TRBD1 or TRBD2 (5 bases each). The V and J ends lost 5 bases and 7 bases respectively, with 24 bases between them. The CDR3 sequence is 16 residues long. CDR1 and CDR2 from the germline V gene are MDHEN and SYDVKM. The CDR3 nucleotides are TGTGCCAGCAGTCCCCGGGGCAGCGGAAGAGACGGGGAGCAGTACTTC. Translating it yields CASSPRGSGRDGEQYF.

CDR3 bases: TGTGCCAGCAGCTCGGGGGAGGGGCGCCGGGGCAATCAGCCCCAGCATTTT. Its translation is CASSSGEGRRGNQPQHF. The V and J genes are TRBV5-6 and TRBJ1-5; tentatively, D is TRBD1 (5 bases). Deletions cut 3 bases from V and 2 bases from J, with 18 bases between. This CDR3 has 17 amino acids. The V gene's germline CDR1 is SGHDT and CDR2 YYEEEE.

The chain couples TRBV6-1 to TRBJ1-2; D remains unclear. Germline lookup yields CDR1 MNHNS and CDR2 SASEGT. This CDR3 contains 13 residues. V was trimmed by 1 base and J by 2 bases, leaving 5 bases between them. CDR3 nucleotides: TGTGCCAGCAGTGAAGACAGAAACTATGGCTACACCTTC. Protein: CASSEDRNYGYTF.

This clone came up once. The chain joins TRBV5-4 to TRBJ1-1; D gene uncertain. Germline V gene lookup returns CDR1 SGHNT and CDR2 YYREEE (reference sequence). V was trimmed by 0 bases and J by 3 bases, leaving 9 bases between them. CDR3 length: 14 amino acids. The chain's CDR3 is CASSLDWSDTEAFF. As DNA, the CDR3 is TGTGCCAGCAGCTTGGATTGGTCTGACACTGAAGCTTTCTTT. Drawing the rest from reference TRBV5-4 and TRBJ1-1, the complete variable domain is ETGVTQSPTHLIKTRGQQVTLRCSSQSGHNTVSWYQQALGQGPQFIFQYYREEENGRGNFPPRFSGLQFPNYSSELNVNALELDDSALYLCASSLDWSDTEAFFGQGTRLTVV.

This chain connects TRBV28 to TRBJ2-7; the match to TRBD2 covers 8 bases. V lost 7 bases, J lost 6 bases, and 14 bases stayed unmatched. Germline V gives CDR1 MDHEN, CDR2 SYDVKM. There are 15 residues in the CDR3. CDR3 loop: CASNQNRGGPGEQYF. CDR3 sequence (DNA): TGTGCCAGCAATCAAAACCGGGGGGGTCCAGGCGAGCAGTACTTC.

This chain connects TRBV7-8 to TRBJ2-7; 7 bases fit TRBD1. The CDR3 is made up of 14 amino acids. Germline loops: CDR1 SGHVS, CDR2 FQNEAQ. After removal of 5 bases from V and 3 bases from J, the junction contained 7 bases not matched to a gene. The CDR3, as DNA: TGTGCCAGCAGCGCCAGGGACAGCTACTACGAGCAGTACTTC. Translation gives CASSARDSYYEQYF.

As regards this clone: A junction boundary mismatches the germline segment, possibly from a read error. The chain carries TRBV4-1 and TRBJ1-2; TRBD1 agrees at 9 bases. CDR1 and CDR2 (germline): MGHRA, YSYEKL. The CDR3 totals 15 residues. Here the CDR3 DNA reads TGTGCCAGCAGCCCAGACGTCGGGACAGGGTATGGCTACACCTTC. Protein: CASSPDVGTGYGYTF.

This rearrangement joins TRBV21-1 to TRBJ1-2. TRBV21-1 constitutes a pseudogene. CDR3 length: 14 amino acids. CDR3 residues: CASSSEGMGYGYTF. The CDR3 DNA is TGTGCCAGCAGCTCTGAGGGAATGGGGTATGGCTACACCTTC.

This sequence joins TRBV11-2 and TRBJ2-3, with D unclear. This CDR3 has 11 amino acids. The V end lost 2 bases, the J end lost 3 bases, and 0 bases lay between the germline ends. CDR1 SGHAT and CDR2 FQNNGV come from the germline V gene. The CDR3: CASSLTDTQYF. CDR3 nucleotides: TGTGCCAGCAGCTTAACAGATACGCAGTATTTT.

The V call is TRBV5-5, the J call TRBJ2-2; D may be TRBD2 (5 bases). V shed 2 bases and J shed 4 bases, with 18 bases lying between them. Germline loops: CDR1 SGHKS, CDR2 YYEKEE (reference sequence). The CDR3 has 17 amino acids. The CDR3 here is CASSLSGLAWGTGELFF. The CDR3 coding sequence is TGTGCCAGCAGCTTAAGTGGTCTAGCCTGGGGCACCGGGGAGCTGTTTTTT.

The rearrangement joins TRBV5-8 to TRBJ2-7; D perhaps matches TRBD1 (6 bases). In germline, CDR1 is SGHTS, CDR2 YDEGEE. The CDR3 consists of 15 residues. V shed 3 bases and J shed 5 bases, with 18 bases lying between them. In nucleotides, the CDR3 is TGTGCCAGCAGCTCACCACTCCGGGACACCCACGAGCAGTACTTC. It codes for CASSSPLRDTHEQYF.

This clone was seen just once. CDR3 sequence: CAIRPTGDSSEQFF. The CDR3 DNA is TGTGCCATCAGGCCGACAGGGGATTCGAGTGAGCAGTTCTTC. The rearrangement joins TRBV10-3 to TRBJ2-1; 8 positions match TRBD1. The CDR3 sequence is 14 residues long. After removal of 6 bases from V and 9 bases from J, the junction contained 10 bases not matched to a gene. Germline V lookup: CDR1 ENHRY, CDR2 SYGVKD.

This chain uses TRBV28 with TRBJ2-7, with unresolved D. The CDR3 sequence is 11 residues long. The germline V gene has CDR1 MDHEN and CDR2 SYDVKM. The V gene lost 6 bases and the J gene lost 6 bases, with 9 bases spanning the gap. The CDR3 DNA sequence: TGTGCCAGCAGGGTGATGGGCGAGCAGTACTTC. Its protein product is CASRVMGEQYF.

This chain links TRBV7-9 with TRBJ2-1, with TRBD2 identical over 9 bases. There are 16 residues in the CDR3. Germline V CDR1 and CDR2: SEHNR, FQNEAQ (reference sequence). V lost 2 bases and J lost 3; bases outside the gene matches: 5. The DNA of the CDR3 is TGTGCCAGCAGCTTAATAGCGGGAGAGGGCTACAATGAGCAGTTCTTC. Translation: CASSLIAGEGYNEQFF.